These 26 T cell receptor beta chains were all obtained from the same sample, sequenced in a study of neurological immune-mediated disorders. One entry per CDR3 protein results from TCRdb running MiXCR on the 5' RACE reads. The table records about 25,000 distinct CDR3 sequences, over 5.5% of them present only once. Sequenced: PBMCs. These TCRs come from a woman aged 40 to 50 in good health.

In this sample, this clonotype turned up many times. The rearrangement joins TRBV6-2 or TRBV6-3 to TRBJ2-5; D not certain. The ends were cut back, 9 bases at V and 5 bases at J, with 13 bases in the middle. Germline assignment: CDR1 MNHEY and CDR2 SVGEGT. The CDR3 covers 12 residues. The chain's CDR3 is CASRTGGETQYF. As DNA, the CDR3 is TGTGCCAGTCGGACCGGTGGGGAGACCCAGTACTTC.

This clonotype was picked up many times. For the CDR3, the DNA is TGCGCCAGCAGCTTGGACGGGACAGGGCAGGACGAGCAGTACTTC. Its protein is CASSLDGTGQDEQYF. The chain has TRBV5-1 and TRBJ2-7, with 9 bases aligning to TRBD1. The germline V gene encodes CDR1 SGHRS and CDR2 YFSETQ. V dropped 0 bases and J dropped 5; count of bases not matched to a gene: 6. The CDR3 has 15 residues.

Ten or more counts support this clonotype. The J gene is TRBJ1-4, the V gene TRBV20-1; TRBD1 might be the D (5 bases). With 6 bases removed from V and 6 bases from J, the gap between germline ends came to 14 bases. The germline CDR1 and CDR2 sequences are DFQATT and SNEGSKA (reference sequence). This CDR3 is 13 amino acids long. CDR3 coding DNA: TGCAGTGCCATTGGGGGTTTCGATGAAAAACTGTTTTTT. Amino acid sequence: CSAIGGFDEKLFF.

This clonotype was recorded many times. The CDR3 DNA follows: TGTGCCATCAGTGACCGGGACAGGGGGCGACAGCCCCAGCATTTT. It translates to CAISDRDRGRQPQHF. The chain links TRBV10-3 to TRBJ1-5; 12 nucleotides align to TRBD1. The CDR3 contains 15 residues. CDR1 ENHRY and CDR2 SYGVKD come from the germline V gene. The V segment lost 3 bases and the J segment 7 bases; nucleotides outside the gene matches: 4.

This clonotype was recorded at least ten times. V is TRBV3-1 and J is TRBJ1-5; D gene uncertain. The germline V and J ends were trimmed by 0 bases and 6 bases, with 6 bases remaining between them. Germline CDR1 reads LGHDT; CDR2 reads YNNKEL (reference sequence). This CDR3 has 13 residues. The CDR3 spells CASSQDMVQPQHF. Here the CDR3 DNA reads TGTGCCAGCAGCCAAGATATGGTTCAGCCCCAGCATTTT.

This clonotype was seen at least ten times. The chain recombines TRBV5-1 with TRBJ2-3; 10 bases are a match to TRBD2. V dropped 0 bases and J dropped 4; count of bases not matched to a gene: 5. Germline CDR1 and CDR2: SGHRS and YFSETQ. The CDR3 is made up of 16 amino acids. CDR3 sequence (DNA): TGCGCCAGCAGCTTGGGGGGACTAGCGTCGGCAGATACGCAGTATTTT. Its translation: CASSLGGLASADTQYF.

This clonotype was seen ten or more times. This chain uses TRBV20-1 with TRBJ2-3, with 11 bases lining up with TRBD2. V was pared by 0 bases and J by 3 bases, with 17 bases of the junction left unmatched. The CDR3 runs 20 residues. Germline V gene lookup returns CDR1 DFQATT and CDR2 SNEGSKA (reference sequence). This CDR3 is CSARDDLTSGRGVWTDTQYF. In DNA form, the CDR3 reads TGCAGTGCTAGAGATGACCTTACTAGCGGGAGAGGTGTGTGGACAGATACGCAGTATTTT.

This clonotype came up many times. The gene calls are TRBV21-1 and TRBJ1-5. TRBV21-1 is tagged as a pseudogene. The CDR3 totals 14 residues. The CDR3 DNA sequence: TGTGCCAGCAGCAAAGCCGCGGGTGGCGGGGATCAACATTTT. The encoded protein is CASSKAAGGGDQHF.

This clonotype was seen many times. The chain combines TRBV10-2 with TRBJ2-2; the match to TRBD2 covers 8 bases. CDR1 and CDR2 (germline): WSHSY, SAAADI. This CDR3 is 14 amino acids long. With V trimmed by 7 bases and J by 6 bases, 7 bases remained unmatched. The CDR3 coding sequence is TGCGCCAGCACCCAGCGGGAGAGATCCGGGGAGCTGTTTTTT. It specifies CASTQRERSGELFF.

This clonotype is deemed medium-sized. This chain uses TRBV24-1 with TRBJ2-3, with 8 bases fitting TRBD2. Germline V gene lookup returns CDR1 KGHDR and CDR2 SFDVKD. CDR3 length equals 16 residues. The V segment lost 4 bases and the J segment 4 bases; nucleotides outside the gene matches: 9. CDR3 loop: CATSDAQAGEPDTQYF. Written as DNA, the CDR3 is TGTGCCACCAGTGACGCCCAAGCGGGAGAACCAGATACGCAGTATTTT.

This clonotype was seen ten or more times. The chain uses TRBV11-2 and TRBJ2-7; the D is unclear. This CDR3 is built from 10 residues. The V end was cut by 6 bases, the J end by 2 bases, with 2 bases between. The germline V gene encodes CDR1 SGHAT and CDR2 FQNNGV. This CDR3 reads CASSTYEQYF. The CDR3 nucleotides read TGTGCCAGCAGTACCTACGAGCAGTACTTC.

This clonotype was seen many times. The V gene is TRBV9, the J gene TRBJ2-3; 9 bases agree with TRBD2. Germline CDR1 SGDLS, CDR2 YYNGEE. V was clipped by 3 bases and J by 7 bases; unmatched bases: 15. CDR3 length equals 17 residues. The CDR3 nucleotides are TGTGCCAGCAGCGCAGACCCCGGGGTAGCGGGAGAGAATACGCAGTATTTT. The encoded protein is CASSADPGVAGENTQYF.

In this sample, this clonotype turned up many times. The chain links TRBV5-1 to TRBJ1-5; no clear D. Germline V CDR1 and CDR2: SGHRS, YFSETQ. This CDR3 comprises 15 residues. Trimming shortened V by 0 bases and J by 1 base, and 8 bases separated the two germline ends. This CDR3 reads CASSLASDSNQPQHF. CDR3 in DNA: TGCGCCAGCAGCTTGGCCTCAGACAGCAATCAGCCCCAGCATTTT.

The genes are TRBV5-6 and TRBJ2-2; D tentatively fits TRBD1 or TRBD2 (5 bases each). The germline V and J ends were trimmed by 0 bases and 0 bases, with 12 bases remaining between them. The CDR3 loop spans 17 amino acids. Per germline, CDR1 SGHDT and CDR2 YYEEEE. This CDR3 reads CASSLGGTAANTGELFF. CDR3 sequence (DNA): TGTGCCAGCAGCTTGGGAGGGACGGCCGCGAACACCGGGGAGCTGTTTTTT.

At least ten counts were recorded for this clonotype. This chain links TRBV3-1 with TRBJ2-5, with D possibly called TRBD1 or TRBD2 (6 bases each). Trimming removed 0 bases at V and 3 bases at J, with 17 bases between. The CDR3 contains 17 residues. Per germline, CDR1 LGHDT and CDR2 YNNKEL (reference sequence). The CDR3 here is CASSQDRGRERKETQYF. DNA for the CDR3: TGTGCCAGCAGCCAAGACCGGGGGCGCGAACGGAAAGAGACCCAGTACTTC.

By share, this clonotype counts as medium-sized. The J gene is TRBJ1-1, the V gene TRBV5-6; a possible D gene is TRBD1 (6 bases). The germline gives CDR1 SGHDT, CDR2 YYEEEE. This CDR3 is built from 14 residues. Trimming took off 4 bases at V and 9 bases at J, with 19 bases between the two ends. The chain's CDR3 is CASSDTGDTGKAFF. Here the CDR3 DNA reads TGTGCCAGCAGCGATACCGGGGACACCGGAAAAGCTTTCTTT.

The table lists this clonotype with many counts. The chain joins TRBV7-9 to TRBJ1-6; the D is unclear. Germline V gene lookup returns CDR1 SEHNR and CDR2 FQNEAQ (reference sequence). CDR3 length equals 15 residues. V lost 1 base and J lost 7, with 11 bases in between. The CDR3: CASSLELGQNSPLHF. CDR3 sequence (DNA): TGTGCCAGCAGCTTAGAGTTGGGTCAAAATTCACCCCTCCACTTT.

Many counts were recorded for this clonotype. The chain joins TRBV15 to TRBJ2-6, with D hard to call. There are 15 residues in the CDR3. Germline CDR1 LNHNV, CDR2 YYDKDF (reference sequence). The germline V and J ends were trimmed by 9 bases and 0 bases, with 12 bases remaining between them. This CDR3 reads CATSPHGSGANVLTF. The CDR3 region has the DNA TGTGCCACAAGCCCCCACGGCTCTGGGGCCAACGTCCTGACTTTC.

The chain recombines TRBV20-1 with TRBJ2-3, with D uncertain. Trimming pared 3 bases from V and 6 bases from J, leaving 13 bases between. The germline V gene has CDR1 DFQATT and CDR2 SNEGSKA (reference sequence). The CDR3 consists of 13 residues. CDR3 coding DNA: TGCAGTGCTAGGGACGGACCACCCGATACGCAGTATTTT. It specifies CSARDGPPDTQYF.

This clonotype was counted at least ten times. The chain links TRBV6-5 to TRBJ2-1; D not certain. The CDR3 has 14 amino acids. V was trimmed by 4 bases and J by 1 base, leaving 8 bases between them. The germline CDR1 and CDR2 sequences are MNHEY and SVGAGI. Here the CDR3 DNA reads TGTGCCAGCAGTTTACGGGTATCCTACAATGAGCAGTTCTTC. Its protein is CASSLRVSYNEQFF.

This clonotype was recorded many times. This chain uses TRBV5-1 with TRBJ2-7, with 14 bases lining up with TRBD2. Looked up from germline, CDR1 is SGHRS and CDR2 is YFSETQ. The CDR3 runs 16 residues. J gave up 4 bases and V 5 bases, and 8 bases lay outside the gene matches. CDR3 DNA: TGCGCCAGCAGAGAACGACTAGCGGGAGGGCCTTACGAGCAGTACTTC. Its translation: CASRERLAGGPYEQYF.

This clonotype counts as medium-sized. The V and J genes are TRBV5-6 and TRBJ1-4; D not certain. V shed 0 bases and J shed 1 base, with 7 bases lying between them. Germline CDR1 and CDR2: SGHDT and YYEEEE. This CDR3 spans 15 amino acids. CDR3 in DNA: TGTGCCAGCAGCTTGGCCGAGGGAACTAATGAAAAACTGTTTTTT. Its protein product is CASSLAEGTNEKLFF. The whole variable domain, filled in from reference TRBV5-6 and TRBJ1-4, reads DAGVTQSPTHLIKTRGQQVTLRCSPKSGHDTVSWYQQALGQGPQFIFQYYEEEERQRGNFPDRFSGHQFPNYSSELNVNALLLGDSALYLCASSLAEGTNEKLFFGSGTQLSVL.

This clonotype has at least ten counts. This chain joins TRBV29-1 and TRBJ2-5; 7 nucleotides align to TRBD1. CDR3 size: 13 residues. J was trimmed by 5 bases and V by 6 bases; bases with no gene match: 9. Germline values: CDR1 SQVTM, CDR2 ANQGSEA. CDR3 sequence reads: CSVARVQGETQYF. CDR3 nucleotide sequence: TGCAGCGTAGCCCGGGTACAGGGGGAGACCCAGTACTTC.

This clonotype came up many times. A junction boundary mismatches the germline segment, possibly from a read error. The CDR3 loop reads CASSLAGGADTQYF. The DNA of the CDR3 is TGTGCCAGCAGCCTAGCGGGAGGTGCAGATACGCAGTATTTT. V gene TRBV7-9 combines with J gene TRBJ2-3; 11 bases are a match to TRBD2. CDR3 length equals 14 residues. Germline-derived CDR1 and CDR2 are SEHNR and FQNEAQ (reference sequence).

This clonotype came up many times. The CDR3 region has the DNA TGTGCCAGCAGCCTAGCCTCCGGGACTAGCGAGCAGTACTTC. It codes for CASSLASGTSEQYF. The rearrangement links TRBV3-1 to TRBJ2-7; 8 bases match TRBD2. Germline loops: CDR1 LGHDT, CDR2 YNNKEL (reference sequence). V lost 4 bases and J lost 6; bases outside the gene matches: 8. The CDR3 is 14 residues long.

This clonotype was observed many times. J is TRBJ2-5 and V is TRBV28; no definite D call. Germline V gene data show CDR1 as MDHEN and CDR2 as SYDVKM. This CDR3 spans 11 amino acids. The V end lost 8 bases, the J end lost 5 bases, and 9 bases lay between the germline ends. The CDR3 spells CASRSMETQYF. The CDR3 DNA sequence: TGTGCCAGCCGTAGTATGGAGACCCAGTACTTC.